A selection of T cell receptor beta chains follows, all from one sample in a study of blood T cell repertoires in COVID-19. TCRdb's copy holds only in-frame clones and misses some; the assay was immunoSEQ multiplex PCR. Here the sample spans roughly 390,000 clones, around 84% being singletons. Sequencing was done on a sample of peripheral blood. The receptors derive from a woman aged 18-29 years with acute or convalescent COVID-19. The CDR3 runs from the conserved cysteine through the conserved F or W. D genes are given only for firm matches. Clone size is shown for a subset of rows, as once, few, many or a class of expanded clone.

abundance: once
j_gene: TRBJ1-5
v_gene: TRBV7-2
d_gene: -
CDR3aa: CASSTGTGDNQPQHF
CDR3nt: TGTGCCAGCAGCACAGGGACGGGTGATAATCAGCCCCAGCATTTT

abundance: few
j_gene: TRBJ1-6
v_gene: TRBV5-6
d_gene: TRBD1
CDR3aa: CASSLGTGVSPLHF
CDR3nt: TGTGCCAGCAGCCTGGGGACAGGGGTTTCACCCCTCCACTTT

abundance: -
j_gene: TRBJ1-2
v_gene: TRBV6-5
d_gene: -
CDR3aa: CASRWSDSGYGYTF
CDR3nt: TGTGCCAGCAGGTGGTCTGATTCAGGCTATGGCTACACCTTC

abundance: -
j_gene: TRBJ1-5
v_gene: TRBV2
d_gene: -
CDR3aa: CASSEIYDRNSNQPQHF
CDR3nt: TGTGCCAGCAGTGAAATATACGACAGGAATAGCAATCAGCCCCAGCATTTT

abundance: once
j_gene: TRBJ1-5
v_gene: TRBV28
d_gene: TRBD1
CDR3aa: CASSRTGGRVQPQHF
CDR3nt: TGTGCCAGCAGCCGGACAGGGGGCAGAGTTCAGCCCCAGCATTTT

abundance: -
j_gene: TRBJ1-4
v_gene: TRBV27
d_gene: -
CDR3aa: CASSQIRSGTKGEKLFF
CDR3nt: TGTGCCAGCAGCCAAATTAGATCCGGGACAAAGGGTGAAAAACTGTTTTTT

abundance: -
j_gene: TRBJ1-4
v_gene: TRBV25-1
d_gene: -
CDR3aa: CASSDQTDYNEKLFF
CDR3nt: TGTGCCAGCAGTGATCAGACAGATTATAATGAAAAACTGTTTTTT

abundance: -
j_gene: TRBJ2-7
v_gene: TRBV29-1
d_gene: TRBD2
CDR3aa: CSVGPSGRAERYEQYF
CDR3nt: TGCAGCGTTGGGCCTAGCGGGAGGGCCGAGCGGTACGAGCAGTACTTC

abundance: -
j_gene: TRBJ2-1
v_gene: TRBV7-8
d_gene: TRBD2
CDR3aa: CASSLARSGREFF
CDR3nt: TGTGCCAGCAGCTTAGCGCGGAGCGGGAGAGAGTTCTTC

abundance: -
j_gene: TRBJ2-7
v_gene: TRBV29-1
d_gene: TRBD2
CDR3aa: CSARNPGLGAYEQYF
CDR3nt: TGCAGCGCGAGGAACCCGGGACTAGGGGCCTACGAGCAGTACTTC

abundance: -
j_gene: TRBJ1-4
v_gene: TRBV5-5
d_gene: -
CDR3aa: CASSLGQPNEKLFF
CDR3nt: TGTGCCAGCAGCTTGGGACAGCCTAATGAAAAACTGTTTTTT

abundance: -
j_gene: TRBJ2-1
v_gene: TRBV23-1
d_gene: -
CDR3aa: CASSQLWENEQFF
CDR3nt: TGCGCCAGCAGTCAATTATGGGAGAATGAGCAGTTCTTC

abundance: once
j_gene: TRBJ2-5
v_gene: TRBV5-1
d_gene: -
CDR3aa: CASRVGSQETQYF
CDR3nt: TGCGCCAGCAGGGTGGGCTCCCAAGAGACCCAGTACTTC

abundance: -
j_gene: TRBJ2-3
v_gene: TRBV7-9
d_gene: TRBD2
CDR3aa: CASSSGTKSTDTQYF
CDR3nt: TGTGCCAGCAGCTCCGGGACTAAAAGCACAGATACGCAGTATTTT

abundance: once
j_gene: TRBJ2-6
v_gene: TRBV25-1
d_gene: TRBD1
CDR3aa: CASSELGTGASGANVLTF
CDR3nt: TGTGCCAGCAGTGAATTGGGGACAGGGGCCTCTGGGGCCAACGTCCTGACTTTC

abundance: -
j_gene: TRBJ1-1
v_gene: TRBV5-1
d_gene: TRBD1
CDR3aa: CASSPGDSQNTEAFF
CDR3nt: TGCGCCAGCAGCCCAGGGGACAGTCAGAACACTGAAGCTTTCTTT

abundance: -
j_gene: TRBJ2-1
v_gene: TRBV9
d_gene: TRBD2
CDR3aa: CASSTTDSGTLGEQFF
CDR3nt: TGTGCCAGCAGTACGACGGATAGCGGGACCCTAGGAGAGCAGTTCTTC

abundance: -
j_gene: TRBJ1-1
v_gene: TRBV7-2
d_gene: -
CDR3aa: CASSHRQTIMNTEAFF
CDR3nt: TGTGCCAGCAGCCACAGACAGACCATTATGAACACTGAAGCTTTCTTT

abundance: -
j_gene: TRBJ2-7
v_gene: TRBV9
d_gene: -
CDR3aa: CASSPGETYEQYF
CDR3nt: TGTGCCAGCAGCCCCGGAGAAACCTACGAGCAGTACTTC

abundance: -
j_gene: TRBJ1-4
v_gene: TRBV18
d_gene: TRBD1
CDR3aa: CASSRNTGGNEKLFF
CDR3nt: TGTGCCAGCTCCCGTAACACAGGGGGTAATGAAAAACTGTTTTTT

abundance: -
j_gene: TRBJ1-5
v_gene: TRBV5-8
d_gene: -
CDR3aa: CASSPAGPLVNQPQHF
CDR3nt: TGTGCCAGCAGCCCGGCAGGGCCTCTTGTCAATCAGCCCCAGCATTTT

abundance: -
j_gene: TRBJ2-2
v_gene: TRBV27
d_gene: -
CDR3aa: CASSLSTGGELFF
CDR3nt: TGTGCCAGCAGTTTATCGACAGGCGGGGAGCTGTTTTTT

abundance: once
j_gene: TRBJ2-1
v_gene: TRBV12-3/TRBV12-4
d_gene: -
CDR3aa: CASSFRGYNEQFF
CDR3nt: TGTGCCAGCAGTTTCCGGGGGTACAATGAGCAGTTCTTC

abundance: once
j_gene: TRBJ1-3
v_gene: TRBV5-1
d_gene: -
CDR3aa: CASSFIGLSGNTIYF
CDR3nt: TGCGCCAGCAGCTTCATCGGTCTTTCTGGAAACACCATATATTTT

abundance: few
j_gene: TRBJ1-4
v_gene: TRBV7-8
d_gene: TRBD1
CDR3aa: CASSSFRQGTNEKLFF
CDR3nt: TGTGCCAGCAGTTCCTTCAGACAGGGGACTAATGAAAAACTGTTTTTT

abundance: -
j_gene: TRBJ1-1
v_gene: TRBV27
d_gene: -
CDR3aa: CASSFGPRVLNTEAFF
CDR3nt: TGTGCCAGCAGTTTCGGTCCCCGGGTCTTGAACACTGAAGCTTTCTTT

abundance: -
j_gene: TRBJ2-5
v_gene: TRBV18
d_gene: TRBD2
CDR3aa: CASSPQTSGRRETQYF
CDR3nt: TGTGCCAGCTCACCACAAACTAGCGGGAGGAGAGAGACCCAGTACTTC

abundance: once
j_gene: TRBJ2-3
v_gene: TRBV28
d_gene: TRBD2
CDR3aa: CASSYGAGAGVTDTQYF
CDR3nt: TGTGCCAGCAGTTATGGAGCGGGGGCGGGAGTTACAGATACGCAGTATTTT

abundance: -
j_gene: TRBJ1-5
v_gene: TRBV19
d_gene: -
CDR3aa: CASTTTGNQPQHF
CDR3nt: TGTGCCAGTACCACGACAGGCAATCAGCCCCAGCATTTT

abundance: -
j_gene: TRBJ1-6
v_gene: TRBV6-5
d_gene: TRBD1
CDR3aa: CASSLTGRWDSPLHF
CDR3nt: TGTGCCAGCAGTCTGACAGGGAGGTGGGATTCACCCCTCCACTTT

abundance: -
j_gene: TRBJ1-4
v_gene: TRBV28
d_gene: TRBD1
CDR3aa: CASSMTGEVTNEKLFF
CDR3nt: TGTGCCAGCAGCATGACAGGGGAAGTAACTAATGAAAAACTGTTTTTT

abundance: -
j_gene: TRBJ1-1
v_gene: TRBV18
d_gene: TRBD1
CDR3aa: CASSPGQGDLGTEAFF
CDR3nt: TGTGCCAGCTCACCAGGACAGGGTGACCTCGGGACTGAAGCTTTCTTT

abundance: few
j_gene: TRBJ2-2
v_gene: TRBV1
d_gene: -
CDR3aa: CTSSPGTMNTGELFF
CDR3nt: TGCACCAGCAGCCCCGGGACAATGAACACCGGGGAGCTGTTTTTT

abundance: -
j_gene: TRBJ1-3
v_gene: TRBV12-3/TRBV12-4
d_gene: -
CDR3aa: CAITGSVGNTIYF
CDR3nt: TGTGCCATAACAGGGTCGGTGGGAAACACCATATATTTT

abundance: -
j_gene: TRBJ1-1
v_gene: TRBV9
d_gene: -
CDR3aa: CASSVEGGNTEAFF
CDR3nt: TGTGCCAGCAGCGTAGAAGGCGGTAACACTGAAGCTTTCTTT

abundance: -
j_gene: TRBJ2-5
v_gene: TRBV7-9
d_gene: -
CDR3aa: CASSLAGYPWRQETQYF
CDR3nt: TGTGCCAGCAGCTTAGCGGGCTATCCTTGGCGTCAAGAGACCCAGTACTTC

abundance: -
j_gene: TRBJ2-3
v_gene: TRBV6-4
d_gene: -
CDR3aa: CASSDERAPDTQYF
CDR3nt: TGTGCCAGCAGTGATGAGCGGGCCCCAGATACGCAGTATTTT

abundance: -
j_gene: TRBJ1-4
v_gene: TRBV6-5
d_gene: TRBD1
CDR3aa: CASRRDRANEKLFF
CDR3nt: TGTGCCAGCAGGAGGGACAGAGCAAATGAAAAACTGTTTTTT

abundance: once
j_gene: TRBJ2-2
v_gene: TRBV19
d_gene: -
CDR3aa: CASSRQQIAGELFF
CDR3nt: TGTGCCAGTAGTAGACAGCAGATCGCCGGGGAGCTGTTTTTT

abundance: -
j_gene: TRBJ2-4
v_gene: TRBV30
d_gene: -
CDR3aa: CAWSADSGDIQYF
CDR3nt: TGTGCCTGGAGTGCGGACAGTGGCGACATTCAGTACTTC

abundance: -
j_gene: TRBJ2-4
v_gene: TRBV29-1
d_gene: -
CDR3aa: CSVVLDGNIQYF
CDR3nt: TGCAGCGTGGTGCTAGACGGAAACATTCAGTACTTC

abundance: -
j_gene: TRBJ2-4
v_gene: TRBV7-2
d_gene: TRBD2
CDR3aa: CASSTRLAGVAKNIQYF
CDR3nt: TGTGCCAGCAGCACCCGACTAGCGGGAGTAGCCAAAAACATTCAGTACTTC

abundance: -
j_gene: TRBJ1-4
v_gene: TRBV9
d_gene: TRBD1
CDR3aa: CASSATDPGTVNF
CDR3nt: TGTGCCAGCAGCGCGACGGACCCCGGGACAGTGAATTTT

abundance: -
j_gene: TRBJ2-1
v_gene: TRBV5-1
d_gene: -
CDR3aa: CASSLEGLNAYNEQFF
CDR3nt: TGCGCCAGCAGCTTGGAGGGGTTAAACGCCTACAATGAGCAGTTCTTC

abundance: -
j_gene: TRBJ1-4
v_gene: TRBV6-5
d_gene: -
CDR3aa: CASMPGNGEKLFF
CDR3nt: TGTGCCAGCATGCCGGGGAATGGAGAAAAACTGTTTTTT

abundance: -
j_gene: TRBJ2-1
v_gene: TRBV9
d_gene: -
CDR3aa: CASSERPGGASSYNEQFF
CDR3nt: TGTGCCAGCAGCGAACGCCCAGGCGGGGCTAGCTCCTACAATGAGCAGTTCTTC

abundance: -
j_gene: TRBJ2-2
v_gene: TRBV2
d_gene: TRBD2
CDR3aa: CASSGRKFGTIFPGELFF
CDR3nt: TGTGCCAGCAGTGGAAGAAAATTCGGGACTATTTTCCCTGGGGAGCTGTTTTTT

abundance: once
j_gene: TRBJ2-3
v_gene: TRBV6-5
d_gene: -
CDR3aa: CASTGRWTDTQYF
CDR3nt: TGTGCCAGCACGGGGAGGTGGACAGATACGCAGTATTTT

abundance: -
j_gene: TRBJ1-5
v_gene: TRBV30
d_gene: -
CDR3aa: CAWSVRGGGQPQHF
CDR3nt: TGTGCCTGGAGTGTACGCGGCGGAGGTCAGCCCCAGCATTTT